Below are 19 T cell receptor beta chains sequenced from a single sample in a study of T cells in Graves' hyperthyroidism and ophthalmopathy (dated by TCRdb to between 2018 and 2021). The library was prepared using multiplex PCR. TCRdb lists the instrument as Illumina HiSeq 2000. Amplification of TCR beta CDR3 regions was carried out from RNA transcripts. The TCR CDR3 was subjected to a first round of RT-PCR using the HTBI primer set and the Qiagen OneStep RT-PCR kit. TCRdb trimmed the raw reads at Q25, called clones with MiXCR and kept productive beta chains. Every distinct CDR3 protein forms one entry, paired with its most common genes and DNA. This sample gives around 600,000 distinct CDR3 sequences in total; roughly 15% of them show up just once. The ten biggest clones cover roughly an eighth of the sample. Sequencing used blood. All receptors come from a woman aged 50 to 65 with Graves' ophthalmopathy.

This clonotype was counted many times. The chain recombines TRBV5-1 with TRBJ1-1; unclear D gene. Looked up from germline, CDR1 is SGHRS and CDR2 is YFSETQ. The CDR3 loop spans 14 amino acids. V lost 0 bases and J 0 bases, leaving 6 bases between the germline ends. CDR3 DNA sequence: TGCGCCAGCAGCTTGGGGGCGCTGAACACTGAAGCTTTCTTT. Its protein is CASSLGALNTEAFF.

This clonotype has at least ten counts. J is TRBJ2-1 and V is TRBV3-1; the D is unclear. Per germline, CDR1 LGHDT and CDR2 YNNKEL (reference sequence). The CDR3 covers 15 residues. V gave up 0 bases and J gave up 7 bases, with 13 bases separating them. CDR3 DNA: TGTGCCAGCAGCCAAGATGGTTGGGGTGTGAATGAGCAGTTCTTC. Translated, it gives CASSQDGWGVNEQFF.

The V call is TRBV20-1, the J call TRBJ1-5, with a possible D match to TRBD1 (5 bases). Per the germline V gene, CDR1 is DFQATT and CDR2 is SNEGSKA (reference sequence). CDR3 length: 14 amino acids. Deletions cut 0 bases from V and 6 bases from J, with 12 bases between. CDR3 protein: CSARDLGLGQPQHF. The CDR3 DNA reads as TGCAGTGCTAGAGATCTGGGACTCGGTCAGCCCCAGCATTTT.

The V gene is TRBV5-4, the J gene TRBJ2-5; a weak D match, TRBD2 (6 bases). Per germline, CDR1 SGHNT and CDR2 YYREEE (reference sequence). The CDR3 covers 15 residues. V dropped 0 bases and J dropped 0 bases, with 9 bases sitting between them. The CDR3 loop reads CASSLVAGNQETQYF. DNA of the CDR3: TGTGCCAGCAGCTTGGTTGCGGGGAACCAAGAGACCCAGTACTTC. Using reference TRBV5-4 and TRBJ2-5 for the parts outside the CDR3, the full variable domain is ETGVTQSPTHLIKTRGQQVTLRCSSQSGHNTVSWYQQALGQGPQFIFQYYREEENGRGNFPPRFSGLQFPNYSSELNVNALELDDSALYLCASSLVAGNQETQYFGPGTRLLVL.

In its sample, this clonotype was seen a few times. The CDR3 here is CASSPDRYSGANVLTF. Here the CDR3 DNA reads TGTGCCAGCAGCCCAGATAGGTACTCTGGGGCCAACGTCCTGACTTTC. V gene TRBV7-3 combines with J gene TRBJ2-6; no clear D gene. The germline CDR1 and CDR2 sequences are SGHTA and FQGTGA. The CDR3 totals 16 residues. V lost 5 bases to trimming and J lost 0 bases, with 11 bases between them.

The J gene is TRBJ2-7, the V gene TRBV4-2; 10 positions agree with TRBD2. V lost 1 base and J lost 3; bases outside the gene matches: 12. The CDR3 is made up of 18 amino acids. Germline V gives CDR1 LGHNA, CDR2 YNFKEQ. In DNA form, the CDR3 reads TGTGCCAGCAGCCAAGCAGCTAGCGGGAGAGTTAGGATCTACGAGCAGTACTTC. Its protein product is CASSQAASGRVRIYEQYF.

The V gene is TRBV27, the J gene TRBJ2-1; D gene unclear. From germline, CDR1 is MNHEY and CDR2 SMNVEV (reference sequence). Trimming took off 2 bases at V and 4 bases at J, with 15 bases between the two ends. The CDR3 spans 16 residues. DNA for the CDR3: TGTGCCAGCAGTTTAAGGCCACCCCCCCAATACAATGAGCAGTTCTTC. It translates to CASSLRPPPQYNEQFF.

The chain links TRBV6-6 to TRBJ1-6; the D is unclear. Deletions cut 0 bases from V and 0 bases from J, with 12 bases between. This CDR3 region has 18 residues. Germline V gene sequence: CDR1 MNHNY, CDR2 SVGAGI (reference sequence). The CDR3 DNA reads as TGTGCCAGCAGTTACTCAGTCGGCTTTAGCTCCTATAATTCACCCCTCCACTTT. Amino acid sequence: CASSYSVGFSSYNSPLHF.

The J gene is TRBJ1-6, the V gene TRBV20-1; D perhaps matches TRBD1 (6 bases). This CDR3 has 17 residues. The V and J ends lost 0 bases and 6 bases respectively, with 18 bases between them. The germline V gene has CDR1 DFQATT and CDR2 SNEGSKA (reference sequence). In nucleotides, the CDR3 is TGCAGTGCTAGAGATAGAGGGGGATACCAACTTAATTCACCCCTCCACTTT. This codes for CSARDRGGYQLNSPLHF.

The chain combines TRBV5-6 with TRBJ2-2, with D possibly called TRBD1 or TRBD2 (5 bases each). The germline V and J ends were trimmed by 2 bases and 8 bases, with 16 bases remaining between them. Looked up from germline, CDR1 is SGHDT and CDR2 is YYEEEE. The CDR3 consists of 15 residues. CDR3 DNA: TGTGCCAGCAGCTTTAACCCCGGGGCGCGGGGGGAGCTGTTTTTT. This translates into CASSFNPGARGELFF.

This clonotype was recorded many times. V usage is TRBV18 and J usage is TRBJ2-5, with TRBD2 matching over 8 bases. Germline assignment: CDR1 KGHSH and CDR2 LQKENI. The CDR3 length is 16 residues. V lost 3 bases and J lost 2; bases outside the gene matches: 8. The CDR3 sequence is CASSPGAGGPQETQYF. As DNA, the CDR3 is TGTGCCAGCTCACCGGGGGCGGGAGGACCTCAAGAGACCCAGTACTTC.

V usage is TRBV3-1 and J usage is TRBJ2-3, with D possibly called TRBD1 or TRBD2 (5 bases each). Trimming took 1 base from V and 7 from J, leaving 9 bases between them. CDR3 length: 13 amino acids. The germline V gene encodes CDR1 LGHDT and CDR2 YNNKEL (reference sequence). DNA for the CDR3: TGTGCCAGCAGCCAAGTACGGGGCAATACGCAGTATTTT. Translated, it gives CASSQVRGNTQYF.

This clonotype was counted at least ten times. The chain is built from TRBV3-1 and TRBJ2-1; 9 bases align to TRBD1. The ends lost 0 bases at V and 7 bases at J; junction bases unmatched: 7. Germline V CDR1 and CDR2: LGHDT, YNNKEL (reference sequence). CDR3 length: 16 residues. CDR3 DNA: TGTGCCAGCAGCCAAGATCGGGGACAGGGTTTGAATGAGCAGTTCTTC. It yields the protein CASSQDRGQGLNEQFF.

This clonotype was seen more than once but under ten times. The J gene is TRBJ1-4, the V gene TRBV9; 10 nucleotides match TRBD1. This CDR3 contains 16 residues. Trimming took 4 bases from V and 5 from J; bases not matched to a gene: 8. Germline V gives CDR1 SGDLS, CDR2 YYNGEE. CDR3 loop: CASSPRRTGGNEKLFF. Written as DNA, the CDR3 is TGTGCCAGCAGCCCGCGCCGGACAGGGGGGAATGAAAAACTGTTTTTT.

This clonotype was recorded at least ten times. The chain employs TRBV7-6 and TRBJ2-5; D possibly matches TRBD1 or TRBD2 (5 bases each). Per germline, CDR1 SGHVS and CDR2 FNYEAQ. Between the trimmed V and J ends, which lost 5 bases and 1 base, there was a span of 20 bases. The CDR3 runs 17 residues. The CDR3 spells CASSPGRDPRTQETQYF. The CDR3 nucleotides are TGTGCCAGCAGCCCGGGTAGGGACCCTAGAACCCAAGAGACCCAGTACTTC. The full variable domain, rest sourced from reference TRBV7-6 and TRBJ2-5, is GAGVSQSPRYKVTKRGQDVALRCDPISGHVSLYWYRQALGQGPEFLTYFNYEAQQDKSGLPNDRFSAERPEGSISTLTIQRTEQRDSAMYRCASSPGRDPRTQETQYFGPGTRLLVL.

This clonotype was counted ten times or more. The rearrangement links TRBV5-1 to TRBJ2-5; D is undetermined. This CDR3 contains 14 residues. Trimming took off 4 bases at V and 5 bases at J, with 15 bases between the two ends. CDR1 SGHRS and CDR2 YFSETQ come from the germline V gene. CDR3 in amino acids: CASSEAPTRETQYF. The CDR3 nucleotides are TGCGCCAGCAGCGAAGCCCCAACTCGGGAGACCCAGTACTTC.

The J gene is TRBJ2-7, the V gene TRBV6-2 or TRBV6-3; 11 bases line up with TRBD1. Germline loops: CDR1 MNHEY, CDR2 SVGEGT. The J segment lost 3 bases and the V segment lost 5 bases, leaving 6 bases of the junction unmatched. The CDR3 runs 15 residues. CDR3 DNA sequence: TGTGCCAGCAGTATTAGGACAGGGGGCGGCTACGAGCAGTACTTC. It yields the protein CASSIRTGGGYEQYF.

The CDR3 region has the DNA TGTGCCAGCCCGGCCCTCCTCCACTTT. Amino acid sequence: CASPALLHF. The V and J genes are TRBV28 and TRBJ1-6, with no clear D. V lost 8 bases to trimming and J lost 15 bases, with 8 bases between them. Germline CDR1 is MDHEN and CDR2 is SYDVKM. The CDR3 runs 9 residues.

This clonotype was seen at least ten times. Here the CDR3 DNA reads TGCGCCAGCAGCTATCGACAGGGGAGAGTCACCGGGGAGCTGTTTTTT. It yields the protein CASSYRQGRVTGELFF. The chain is built from TRBV5-1 and TRBJ2-2; 8 nucleotides align to TRBD1. V gave up 3 bases and J gave up 4 bases; unmatched junction bases: 8. Germline lookup yields CDR1 SGHRS and CDR2 YFSETQ. This CDR3 region has 16 residues.